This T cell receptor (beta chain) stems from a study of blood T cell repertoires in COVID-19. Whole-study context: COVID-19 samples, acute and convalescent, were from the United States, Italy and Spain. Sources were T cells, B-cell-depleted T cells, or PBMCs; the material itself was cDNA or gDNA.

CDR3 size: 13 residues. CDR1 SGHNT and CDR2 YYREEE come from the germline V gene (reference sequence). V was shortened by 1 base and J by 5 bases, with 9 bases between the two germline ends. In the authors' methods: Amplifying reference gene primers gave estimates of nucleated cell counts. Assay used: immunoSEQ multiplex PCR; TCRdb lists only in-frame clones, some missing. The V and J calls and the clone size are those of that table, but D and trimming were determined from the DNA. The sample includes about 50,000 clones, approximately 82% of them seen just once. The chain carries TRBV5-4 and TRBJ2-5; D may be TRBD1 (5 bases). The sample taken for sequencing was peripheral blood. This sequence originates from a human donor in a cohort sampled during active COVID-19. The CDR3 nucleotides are TGTGCCAGCAGCTTGCAGGGTCAGGAGACCCAGTACTTC. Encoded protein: CASSLQGQETQYF.